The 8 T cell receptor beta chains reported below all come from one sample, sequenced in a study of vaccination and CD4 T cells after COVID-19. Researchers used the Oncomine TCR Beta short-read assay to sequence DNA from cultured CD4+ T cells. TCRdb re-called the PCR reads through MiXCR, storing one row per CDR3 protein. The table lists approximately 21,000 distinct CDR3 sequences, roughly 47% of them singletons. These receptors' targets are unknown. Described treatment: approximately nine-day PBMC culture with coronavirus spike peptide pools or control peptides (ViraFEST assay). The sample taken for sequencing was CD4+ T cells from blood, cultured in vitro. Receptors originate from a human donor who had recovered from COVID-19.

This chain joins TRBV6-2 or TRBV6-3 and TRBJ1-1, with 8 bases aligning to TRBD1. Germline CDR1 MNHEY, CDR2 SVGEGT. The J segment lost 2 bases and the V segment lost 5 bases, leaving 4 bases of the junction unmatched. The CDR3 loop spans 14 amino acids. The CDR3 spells CASSTGGGNTEAFF. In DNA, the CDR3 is TGTGCCAGCAGTACAGGGGGAGGAAACACTGAAGCTTTCTTT.

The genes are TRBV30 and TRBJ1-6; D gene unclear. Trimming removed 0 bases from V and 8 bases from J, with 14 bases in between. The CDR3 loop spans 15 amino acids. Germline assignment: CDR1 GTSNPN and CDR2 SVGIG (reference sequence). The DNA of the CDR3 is TGTGCCTGGAGTGTTCCACTTGGACCCCATTCACCCCTCCACTTT. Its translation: CAWSVPLGPHSPLHF. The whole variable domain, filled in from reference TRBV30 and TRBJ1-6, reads SQTIHQWPATLVQPVGSPLSLECTVEGTSNPNLYWYRQAAGRGLQLLFYSVGIGQISSEVPQNLSASRPQDRQFILSSKKLLLSDSGFYLCAWSVPLGPHSPLHFGNGTRLTVT.

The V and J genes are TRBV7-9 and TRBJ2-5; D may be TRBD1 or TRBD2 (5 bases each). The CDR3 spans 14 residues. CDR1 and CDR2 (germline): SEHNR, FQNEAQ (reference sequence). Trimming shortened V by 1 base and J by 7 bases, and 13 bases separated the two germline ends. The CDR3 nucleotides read TGTGCCAGCAGCTTAGAAAGAGGGGTTGGGACCCAGTACTTC. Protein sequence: CASSLERGVGTQYF.

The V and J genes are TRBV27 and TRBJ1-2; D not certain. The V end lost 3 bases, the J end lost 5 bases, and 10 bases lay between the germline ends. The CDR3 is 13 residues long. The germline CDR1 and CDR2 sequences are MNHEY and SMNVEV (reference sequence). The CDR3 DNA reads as TGTGCCAGCAGTTTCCGGGGTGAATATGGCTACACCTTC. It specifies CASSFRGEYGYTF.

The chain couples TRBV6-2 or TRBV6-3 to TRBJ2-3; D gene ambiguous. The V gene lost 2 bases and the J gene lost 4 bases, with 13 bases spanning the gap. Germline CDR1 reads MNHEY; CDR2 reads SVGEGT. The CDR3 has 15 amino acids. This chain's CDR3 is CASSYMFARPDTQYF. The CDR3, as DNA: TGTGCCAGCAGTTACATGTTTGCTAGACCAGATACGCAGTATTTT.

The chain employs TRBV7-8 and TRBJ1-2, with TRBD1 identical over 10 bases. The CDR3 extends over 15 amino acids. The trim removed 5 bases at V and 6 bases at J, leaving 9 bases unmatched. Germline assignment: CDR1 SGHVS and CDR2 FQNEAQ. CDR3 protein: CASSAAGQGWDGYTF. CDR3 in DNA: TGTGCCAGCAGCGCGGCGGGACAGGGGTGGGATGGCTACACCTTC.

The CDR3 sequence is CASSTRRLAGKATGELFF. CDR3 DNA sequence: TGTGCCAGTAGTACCCGCCGACTAGCGGGGAAAGCCACCGGGGAGCTGTTTTTT. V and J are TRBV19 and TRBJ2-2; 11 nucleotides match TRBD2. The CDR3 is made up of 18 amino acids. Germline V CDR1 and CDR2: LNHDA, SQIVND (reference sequence). Unmatched junction bases numbered 11, after V lost 4 bases and J lost 4 bases.

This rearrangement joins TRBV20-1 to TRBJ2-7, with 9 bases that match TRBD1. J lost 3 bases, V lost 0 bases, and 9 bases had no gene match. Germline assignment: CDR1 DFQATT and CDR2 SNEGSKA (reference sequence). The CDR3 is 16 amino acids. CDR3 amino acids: CSARDNRNRGLYEQYF. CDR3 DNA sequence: TGCAGTGCTAGAGATAATAGAAACAGGGGGCTCTACGAGCAGTACTTC.